This entry lists 28 T cell receptor beta chains sequenced from one sample in a study of CD8 T cells in Susac syndrome. RNA totalling roughly 0.45 to 1 ug underwent reverse transcription with random hexamers. Each CDR3 protein gets one entry after TCRdb re-called the immunoSEQ multiplex PCR reads with MiXCR. The sample shows about 94,000 distinct CDR3 sequences, about 94% of them seen only once. Source material: CD4+ T cells from PBMCs. These TCRs come from a human donor with Susac syndrome.

The rearrangement links TRBV14 to TRBJ1-5; D gene unclear. The V end was cut by 0 bases, the J end by 6 bases, with 6 bases between. CDR1 is SGHDN and CDR2 is FVKESK in the germline V gene. This CDR3 spans 13 amino acids. The CDR3 reads CASSQDISQPQHF. The CDR3 DNA follows: TGTGCCAGCAGCCAAGATATCTCTCAGCCCCAGCATTTT.

The rearrangement uses TRBV20-1 and TRBJ1-2, with 7 nucleotides matching TRBD1. CDR3 length: 12 amino acids. The germline V gene has CDR1 DFQATT and CDR2 SNEGSKA (reference sequence). Trimming at V came to 5 bases and at J to 4 bases, leaving 4 bases not matched to a gene. CDR3 sequence (DNA): TGCAGTGCTGTACAGGGGATCTATGGCTACACCTTC. The encoded protein is CSAVQGIYGYTF.

This chain joins TRBV21-1 and TRBJ1-1. TRBV21-1 is described as a pseudogene. CDR3 size: 15 residues. CDR3 in amino acids: CASSKCRTANTEAFF. In DNA form, the CDR3 reads TGTGCCAGCAGCAAATGCAGGACGGCGAACACTGAAGCTTTCTTT.

V and J are TRBV20-1 and TRBJ2-3; 9 bases match TRBD2. From germline, CDR1 is DFQATT and CDR2 SNEGSKA (reference sequence). With 0 bases clipped from V and 1 base from J, the junction kept 2 bases outside the gene matches. CDR3 size: 15 residues. CDR3 sequence reads: CSARDRTSGTDTQYF. CDR3 coding DNA: TGCAGTGCTAGAGATCGGACTAGCGGCACAGATACGCAGTATTTT.

This rearrangement joins TRBV5-6 to TRBJ2-7, with D unclear. The CDR3 is 11 residues long. Germline V gene sequence: CDR1 SGHDT, CDR2 YYEEEE. V lost 3 bases to trimming and J lost 3 bases, with 4 bases between them. Here the CDR3 reads CASSYNYEQYF. In DNA form, the CDR3 reads TGTGCCAGCAGCTACAACTACGAGCAGTACTTC. The variable domain in full, with the rest retrieved from reference TRBV5-6 and TRBJ2-7, is DAGVTQSPTHLIKTRGQQVTLRCSPKSGHDTVSWYQQALGQGPQFIFQYYEEEERQRGNFPDRFSGHQFPNYSSELNVNALLLGDSALYLCASSYNYEQYFGPGTRLTVT.

The J gene is TRBJ1-2, the V gene TRBV15; TRBD1 might be the D (6 bases). The V gene's germline CDR1 is LNHNV and CDR2 YYDKDF (reference sequence). V lost 0 bases to trimming and J lost 2 bases, with 10 bases between them. This CDR3 contains 15 residues. The CDR3 loop is CATSRDLGANYGYTF. The CDR3 region has the DNA TGTGCCACCAGCAGAGACCTGGGGGCAAACTATGGCTACACCTTC.

The chain carries TRBV7-2 and TRBJ2-2; a weak D match, TRBD2 (6 bases). The germline V gene has CDR1 SGHTA and CDR2 FQGNSA. There are 18 residues in the CDR3. V was trimmed by 1 base and J by 5 bases, leaving 20 bases between them. The CDR3 DNA is TGTGCCAGCAGCTTAGAGGTGGAGGGGCCTAGGGAGACCGGGGAGCTGTTTTTT. The encoded protein is CASSLEVEGPRETGELFF.

The chain uses TRBV18 and TRBJ1-1, with D possibly being TRBD1 (6 bases). This CDR3 contains 15 residues. The germline V gene has CDR1 KGHSH and CDR2 LQKENI. Trimming took 3 bases from V and 0 from J, leaving 11 bases between them. In DNA, the CDR3 is TGTGCCAGCTCACCCTGGGACAACCTGAACACTGAAGCTTTCTTT. It yields the protein CASSPWDNLNTEAFF.

This chain links TRBV5-1 with TRBJ1-5; 8 bases map to TRBD1. Germline CDR1 SGHRS, CDR2 YFSETQ. This CDR3 contains 14 residues. Trimming removed 4 bases from V and 8 bases from J; junction bases left unmatched: 8. In DNA form, the CDR3 reads TGCGCCAGCAGCCCAGGACAGGGAAGGGAGCCCCAGCATTTT. Residues: CASSPGQGREPQHF.

This sequence joins TRBV6-4 and TRBJ2-3, with TRBD2 as a possible D gene (6 bases). Trimming stripped 3 bases from V and 1 base from J, with 14 bases between. The CDR3 is 16 amino acids. Germline V gives CDR1 MRHNA, CDR2 SNTAGT. The CDR3 region has the DNA TGTGCCAGCAGTGAAGATGGTGGCGGGGGCACAGATACGCAGTATTTT. This translates into CASSEDGGGGTDTQYF.

The chain is built from TRBV2 and TRBJ2-2, with D hard to call. Per germline, CDR1 SNHLY and CDR2 FYNNEI. The V and J ends lost 3 bases and 4 bases respectively, with 6 bases between them. The CDR3 sequence is 13 residues long. CDR3 amino acids: CASSDKPTGELFF. The CDR3 nucleotides are TGTGCCAGCAGTGATAAACCCACCGGGGAGCTGTTTTTT.

This clonotype was picked up a small number of times. The J gene is TRBJ2-7, the V gene TRBV6-5; 8 bases map to TRBD1. Trimming removed 6 bases from V and 7 bases from J; junction bases left unmatched: 8. The CDR3 has 13 amino acids. CDR1 MNHEY and CDR2 SVGAGI come from the germline V gene. In nucleotides, the CDR3 is TGTGCCAGCAGACTAGGACAGGGATGGGAGCAGTACTTC. It encodes CASRLGQGWEQYF.

CDR3 nucleotides: TGTGCCAGCCAGAGGAACACTGAAGCTTTCTTT. Amino acids: CASQRNTEAFF. V gene TRBV11-2 combines with J gene TRBJ1-1; no clear D gene. V shed 8 bases and J shed 1 base, with 5 bases lying between them. This CDR3 is 11 amino acids long. CDR1 SGHAT and CDR2 FQNNGV come from the germline V gene.

J is TRBJ1-2 and V is TRBV28; a possible D gene is TRBD1 (5 bases). The CDR3 has 15 residues. V lost 4 bases and J lost 1, with 13 bases in between. In germline, CDR1 is MDHEN, CDR2 SYDVKM. DNA for the CDR3: TGTGCCAGCAGTTCCGCCGGGGCAGATAACTATGGCTACACCTTC. It yields the protein CASSSAGADNYGYTF.

This sequence joins TRBV6-5 and TRBJ1-6; perhaps TRBD1 as D (6 bases). The CDR3 has 15 residues. The V and J ends lost 1 base and 6 bases respectively, with 10 bases between them. Germline V lookup: CDR1 MNHEY, CDR2 SVGAGI. CDR3 nucleotide sequence: TGTGCCAGCAGTTACTTTACAGGGATTAATTCACCCCTCCACTTT. Its protein is CASSYFTGINSPLHF.

The chain recombines TRBV20-1 with TRBJ1-5; D unclear. With 6 bases removed from V and 10 bases from J, the gap between germline ends came to 16 bases. Germline V gives CDR1 DFQATT, CDR2 SNEGSKA (reference sequence). This CDR3 is 12 amino acids long. CDR3 protein: CSATRGGSPQHF. In DNA, the CDR3 is TGCAGTGCCACTAGAGGAGGTTCACCCCAGCATTTT.

On this clonotype itself: The junction and the germline gene differ at one end; a read error may be behind it. This chain links TRBV9 with TRBJ1-1; D is uncertain. CDR3 size: 13 residues. Germline values: CDR1 SGDLS, CDR2 YYNGEE. The CDR3 nucleotides are TGTGCCAGCAGCGTGCAGGTGAATACTGAAGCTTTCTTT. Translating gives CASSVQVNTEAFF.

This rearrangement joins TRBV20-1 to TRBJ2-1, with TRBD2 matching 11 bases. The CDR3 contains 14 residues. Germline CDR1 is DFQATT and CDR2 is SNEGSKA (reference sequence). V lost 6 bases and J lost 4; bases outside the gene matches: 5. CDR3 DNA: TGCAGTGCGGCCGGGACTAGCGGATACAATGAGCAGTTCTTC. Protein sequence: CSAAGTSGYNEQFF.

The CDR3 protein is CSVVDNTEAFF. In nucleotides, the CDR3 is TGCAGCGTTGTTGATAACACTGAAGCTTTCTTT. The rearrangement uses TRBV29-1 and TRBJ1-1; no definite D call. The V and J ends lost 4 bases and 2 bases respectively, with 5 bases between them. The CDR3 sequence is 11 residues long. CDR1 SQVTM and CDR2 ANQGSEA come from the germline V gene. The variable domain in full, with the rest retrieved from reference TRBV29-1 and TRBJ1-1, is SAVISQKPSRDICQRGTSLTIQCQVDSQVTMMFWYRQQPGQSLTLIATANQGSEATYESGFVIDKFPISRPNLTFSTLTVSNMSPEDSSIYLCSVVDNTEAFFGQGTRLTVV.

CDR3 in DNA: TGTGCCTGGCGGACAGGGACGAACACTGAAGCTTTCTTT. Its translation is CAWRTGTNTEAFF. The chain joins TRBV30 to TRBJ1-1; 8 positions match TRBD1. CDR3 length equals 13 residues. CDR1 is GTSNPN, CDR2 SVGIG, per germline (reference sequence). Trimming removed 5 bases from V and 1 base from J; junction bases left unmatched: 3.

The chain combines TRBV24-1 with TRBJ2-1, with 9 bases aligning to TRBD1. Unmatched junction bases numbered 7, after V lost 7 bases and J lost 10 bases. The CDR3 loop spans 13 amino acids. The germline gives CDR1 KGHDR, CDR2 SFDVKD. The DNA for the CDR3 is TGTGCCACCAGCTACAGGGGGCAGGGGGAGCAGTTCTTC. As protein: CATSYRGQGEQFF.

The chain employs TRBV7-9 and TRBJ2-5, with D possibly TRBD2 on 5 matching bases. CDR3 length: 12 amino acids. CDR1 is SEHNR, CDR2 FQNEAQ, per germline (reference sequence). V was cut by 11 bases and J by 4 bases, with 14 bases left in between. This CDR3 is CASIDYAETQYF. The CDR3 nucleotides read TGTGCCTCGATAGACTACGCAGAGACCCAGTACTTC.

The chain has TRBV11-3 and TRBJ2-1; unclear D gene. Trimming cost V 3 bases and J 3 bases, with 9 bases left between them. The CDR3 spans 14 residues. Germline V CDR1 and CDR2: SGHNT, YENEEA. In nucleotides, the CDR3 is TGTGCCAGCAGCTTCGGGCCGAACTACAATGAGCAGTTCTTC. As protein: CASSFGPNYNEQFF.

V and J are TRBV5-4 and TRBJ2-5; TRBD2 aligns across 8 bases. After removal of 4 bases from V and 4 bases from J, the junction contained 12 bases not matched to a gene. The CDR3 has 16 amino acids. CDR1 SGHNT and CDR2 YYREEE come from the germline V gene (reference sequence). CDR3 nucleotides: TGTGCCAGCAGCGGTCCCCTCAGGGCGGGGGGAGAGACCCAGTACTTC. Protein product: CASSGPLRAGGETQYF.

The chain recombines TRBV28 with TRBJ1-5; D is ambiguous. V gave up 6 bases and J gave up 9 bases, with 15 bases separating them. The CDR3 runs 13 residues. CDR1 MDHEN and CDR2 SYDVKM come from the germline V gene. DNA for the CDR3: TGTGCCAGCAGCCAAGGACTCCACCCGCCCCAGCATTTT. Translated: CASSQGLHPPQHF. The full variable domain, with the rest looked up from reference TRBV28 and TRBJ1-5, is DVKVTQSSRYLVKRTGEKVFLECVQDMDHENMFWYRQDPGLGLRLIYFSYDVKMKEKGDIPEGYSVSREKKERFSLILESASTNQTSMYLCASSQGLHPPQHFGDGTRLSIL.

The gene calls are TRBV30 and TRBJ2-7; weak D call: TRBD2 (6 bases). CDR1 is GTSNPN, CDR2 SVGIG, per germline (reference sequence). The CDR3 totals 12 residues. Trimming took off 1 base at V and 3 bases at J, with 7 bases between the two ends. This chain's CDR3 is CAWSAGGYEQYF. CDR3 in DNA: TGTGCCTGGAGTGCCGGGGGCTACGAGCAGTACTTC.

This rearrangement joins TRBV5-6 to TRBJ2-3; D is uncertain. CDR3 length: 11 amino acids. Germline assignment: CDR1 SGHDT and CDR2 YYEEEE. V was clipped by 0 bases and J by 5 bases, with 1 base between them. The CDR3 protein is CASSLEDTQYF. The DNA for the CDR3 is TGTGCCAGCAGCTTGGAAGATACGCAGTATTTT.

The count of this clonotype is one. J is TRBJ2-6 and V is TRBV2; D is uncertain. Trimming pared 2 bases from V and 4 bases from J, leaving 6 bases between. This CDR3 comprises 14 residues. Germline V CDR1 and CDR2: SNHLY, FYNNEI. Here the CDR3 reads CASSELAGANVLTF. CDR3 DNA: TGTGCCAGCAGTGAACTGGCAGGGGCCAACGTCCTGACTTTC.